Shown below are 14 T cell receptor beta chains from a single sample sequenced in a study of shared clonotypes between healthy human individuals. Cells designated naive CD8 were CD45RO-negative and were positively selected for CCR7, with terminally differentiated effector memory CD45RA+ cells excluded. The assay was immunoSEQ multiplex PCR, and TCRdb's table has in-frame clones only and misses some. The data contain around 1.9 million clones, roughly 95% of them singletons. The sample taken for sequencing was naive CD8+ T cells from PBMCs. These receptors were taken from a man aged 18 to 29 in good health. Some clones in this sample may be carry-over from other donors' samples.

This chain joins TRBV9 and TRBJ2-7; 9 bases are shared with TRBD2. Trimming at V came to 4 bases and at J to 1 base, leaving 6 bases not matched to a gene. This CDR3 has 15 residues. Germline V gene sequence: CDR1 SGDLS, CDR2 YYNGEE. The CDR3 spells CASSLGTSRSYEQYF. The CDR3 DNA is TGTGCCAGCAGCTTGGGGACTAGCAGATCCTACGAGCAGTACTTC.

The chain combines TRBV5-6 with TRBJ2-6; D not certain. Trimming took 0 bases from V and 2 from J, leaving 6 bases between them. From germline, CDR1 is SGHDT and CDR2 YYEEEE. The CDR3 runs to 15 residues. The CDR3 DNA sequence: TGTGCCAGCAGCTTGGGGCCTCCTGGGGCCAACGTCCTGACTTTC. The encoded protein is CASSLGPPGANVLTF.

In nucleotides, the CDR3 is TGTGCCAGCAGCACCTTAAACTATGGCTACACCTTC. Amino acid sequence: CASSTLNYGYTF. This sequence joins TRBV5-4 and TRBJ1-2; D gene ambiguous. CDR3 length: 12 residues. V lost 4 bases, J lost 2 bases, and 6 bases lay in between. Germline V CDR1 and CDR2: SGHNT, YYREEE (reference sequence).

The rearrangement uses TRBV27 and TRBJ1-1; TRBD1 matches at 9 bases. CDR1 is MNHEY, CDR2 SMNVEV, per germline (reference sequence). The CDR3 runs 14 residues. After removal of 9 bases from V and 4 bases from J, the junction contained 9 bases not matched to a gene. The CDR3 DNA reads as TGTGCCAGTGCCACAGGGGGCTTGGGCACTGAAGCTTTCTTT. It codes for CASATGGLGTEAFF.

In regard to this clone: Other DNA sequences in the same sample also yield this CDR3. V is TRBV7-9 and J is TRBJ1-2; D ambiguous. The germline V and J ends were trimmed by 0 bases and 8 bases, with 7 bases remaining between them. The length of the CDR3 is 12 residues. Germline CDR1 SEHNR, CDR2 FQNEAQ (reference sequence). The CDR3 reads CASSLAADGYTF. The CDR3 nucleotides read TGTGCCAGCAGCTTAGCTGCGGACGGCTACACCTTC.

CDR3 sequence (DNA): TGTGCCAGCAGCGGACAGGGTAATAGGTTGAATGAGCAGTTCTTC. It is translated as CASSGQGNRLNEQFF. The chain links TRBV9 to TRBJ2-1; 7 bases map to TRBD1. The CDR3 sequence is 15 residues long. The germline CDR1 and CDR2 sequences are SGDLS and YYNGEE. The V segment lost 3 bases and the J segment 7 bases; nucleotides outside the gene matches: 10.

The chain carries TRBV7-2 and TRBJ1-2; maybe TRBD1 (6 bases). Trimming cost V 3 bases and J 10 bases, with 15 bases left between them. This CDR3 has 13 residues. The V gene's germline CDR1 is SGHTA and CDR2 FQGNSA. CDR3 DNA sequence: TGTGCCAGCAGCTTTACTGGGGACAACTTCTACACCTTC. Amino acid sequence: CASSFTGDNFYTF.

The genes are TRBV10-3 and TRBJ2-1; 9 bases are shared with TRBD1. V dropped 6 bases and J dropped 8; count of bases not matched to a gene: 2. Germline loops: CDR1 ENHRY, CDR2 SYGVKD. The CDR3 covers 12 residues. The CDR3 protein is CAIRRTGDEQFF. The CDR3, as DNA: TGTGCCATCAGACGGACAGGGGATGAGCAGTTCTTC.

The chain carries TRBV27 and TRBJ2-7, with TRBD2 matching 7 bases. J lost 1 base, V lost 6 bases, and 15 bases had no gene match. CDR3 length: 17 residues. Per germline, CDR1 MNHEY and CDR2 SMNVEV (reference sequence). In DNA, the CDR3 is TGTGCCAGCAGCCCTATCCGGGCTAGCGGAAAATCCTACGAGCAGTACTTC. This translates into CASSPIRASGKSYEQYF.

The V and J genes are TRBV19 and TRBJ2-1, with D tentatively TRBD2 (6 bases). The germline V gene has CDR1 LNHDA and CDR2 SQIVND (reference sequence). Trimming pared 2 bases from V and 4 bases from J, leaving 12 bases between. The CDR3 covers 15 residues. DNA of the CDR3: TGTGCCAGTAGTATAATGTGGGAGGCATACAATGAGCAGTTCTTC. This codes for CASSIMWEAYNEQFF.

The chain joins TRBV6-1 to TRBJ2-2, with TRBD2 matching over 8 bases. V dropped 2 bases and J dropped 6; count of bases not matched to a gene: 8. Germline CDR1 is MNHNS and CDR2 is SASEGT. The CDR3 is 16 amino acids. Written as DNA, the CDR3 is TGTGCCAGCAGTGAAATAGTTTTAGCGGGATCCGGGGAGCTGTTTTTT. Translating gives CASSEIVLAGSGELFF.

This chain links TRBV27 with TRBJ2-7, with 8 bases fitting TRBD1. Trimming removed 5 bases from V and 5 bases from J; junction bases left unmatched: 5. This CDR3 is 13 amino acids long. The germline V gene has CDR1 MNHEY and CDR2 SMNVEV (reference sequence). The CDR3 spells CASSMTGDHEQYF. The CDR3 coding sequence is TGTGCCAGCAGTATGACAGGGGATCACGAGCAGTACTTC.

The chain uses TRBV27 and TRBJ2-1; possibly TRBD2 for D (6 bases). CDR3 length: 16 residues. Germline loops: CDR1 MNHEY, CDR2 SMNVEV (reference sequence). V dropped 10 bases and J dropped 8 bases, with 27 bases sitting between them. CDR3 sequence reads: CATIWRAGPSPHEQFF. The CDR3 DNA reads TGTGCCACCATCTGGCGGGCGGGACCGTCGCCCCATGAGCAGTTCTTC.

The chain is built from TRBV10-3 and TRBJ2-1; D not resolved. CDR1 ENHRY and CDR2 SYGVKD come from the germline V gene. This CDR3 comprises 17 residues. The V gene lost 6 bases and the J gene lost 5 bases, with 23 bases spanning the gap. The CDR3, as DNA: TGTGCCATCAGGGACCCTAACCCCCTCCAACCGAACAATGAGCAGTTCTTC. Its protein is CAIRDPNPLQPNNEQFF.